The 19 T cell receptor beta chains below all came from one sample that was sequenced in a study of blood T cell repertoires in COVID-19. The table came from immunoSEQ multiplex PCR; TCRdb's copy has only in-frame clones and leaves some out. The sample yields approximately 180,000 clones, nearly 90% seen once. The sample comprised PBMCs or T cells enriched from blood (not recorded which). The source of these receptors is a woman aged 35 to 49 with acute COVID-19.

This clone was recorded a few times. The chain joins TRBV12-3 or TRBV12-4 to TRBJ2-3; D perhaps matches TRBD2 (5 bases). The CDR3 loop spans 12 amino acids. The V gene lost 4 bases and the J gene lost 5 bases, with 7 bases spanning the gap. The CDR3 is CASSWAGDTQYF. DNA of the CDR3: TGTGCCAGCAGTTGGGCGGGAGATACGCAGTATTTT.

The rearrangement links TRBV10-1 to TRBJ2-1; no reliable D call. V shed 5 bases and J shed 9 bases, with 5 bases lying between them. The germline CDR1 and CDR2 sequences are WNHNN and SYGVQD (reference sequence). The length of the CDR3 is 10 residues. The CDR3 spells CASSWSEQFF. The CDR3 DNA reads as TGCGCCAGCAGTTGGAGTGAGCAGTTCTTC.

The V gene is TRBV19, the J gene TRBJ1-2; tentative D call: TRBD1 (6 bases). CDR1 and CDR2 (germline): LNHDA, SQIVND (reference sequence). V shed 5 bases and J shed 0 bases, with 13 bases lying between them. The CDR3 sequence is 15 residues long. The CDR3 sequence is CASSWGGQPNYGYTF. CDR3 DNA sequence: TGTGCCAGTAGTTGGGGGGGACAACCTAACTATGGCTACACCTTC.

V is TRBV5-4 and J is TRBJ1-2; 7 bases line up with TRBD1. The germline V gene has CDR1 SGHNT and CDR2 YYREEE (reference sequence). The CDR3 loop spans 13 amino acids. Trimming took 4 bases from V and 5 from J; bases not matched to a gene: 5. The CDR3 reads CASSATGSYGYTF. The CDR3 coding sequence is TGTGCCAGCAGCGCGACAGGGAGTTATGGCTACACCTTC.

V usage is TRBV28 and J usage is TRBJ2-6, with D possibly being TRBD1 (5 bases). Germline V CDR1 and CDR2: MDHEN, SYDVKM. Trimming cost V 6 bases and J 0 bases, with 9 bases left between them. The CDR3 runs to 15 residues. Here the CDR3 DNA reads TGTGCCAGCAGAGAAGACAGCTCTGGGGCCAACGTCCTGACTTTC. The encoded protein is CASREDSSGANVLTF.

CDR3 region: CASSLPGEGGEKLFF. DNA for the CDR3: TGTGCCAGCAGCTTGCCGGGAGAGGGAGGTGAAAAACTGTTTTTT. The chain carries TRBV5-6 and TRBJ1-4; no firm D call. This CDR3 comprises 15 residues. Germline CDR1 reads SGHDT; CDR2 reads YYEEEE. V lost 1 base to trimming and J lost 7 bases, with 14 bases between them.

This chain uses TRBV6-1 with TRBJ2-7; 9 nucleotides agree with TRBD1. In germline, CDR1 is MNHNS, CDR2 SASEGT. The CDR3 extends over 15 amino acids. V shed 5 bases, J shed 4 bases, and the junction held 9 bases outside the gene matches. The CDR3 DNA follows: TGTGCCAGCAGTTTCCCCGGGACAGGGTTGTACGAGCAGTACTTC. It specifies CASSFPGTGLYEQYF.

The V gene is TRBV5-1, the J gene TRBJ2-3; weak D call: TRBD2 (6 bases). Trimming removed 4 bases at V and 4 bases at J, with 10 bases between. Germline loops: CDR1 SGHRS, CDR2 YFSETQ. The CDR3 is 13 amino acids. CDR3 nucleotide sequence: TGCGCCAGCAGCCCGGGGGTGTCAGATACGCAGTATTTT. Protein sequence: CASSPGVSDTQYF.

This rearrangement joins TRBV11-3 to TRBJ2-3; 9 bases map to TRBD2. From germline, CDR1 is SGHNT and CDR2 YENEEA. The CDR3 extends over 15 amino acids. V lost 5 bases, J lost 2 bases, and 5 bases stayed unmatched. The CDR3 bases are TGTGCCAGCAGCATGCGGGGGGGCCTCACAGATACGCAGTATTTT. Translated: CASSMRGGLTDTQYF. The full variable domain, its missing parts supplied by reference TRBV11-3 and TRBJ2-3, is EAGVVQSPRYKIIEKKQPVAFWCNPISGHNTLYWYLQNLGQGPELLIRYENEEAVDDSQLPKDRFSAERLKGVDSTLKIQPAELGDSAVYLCASSMRGGLTDTQYFGPGTRLTVL.

The chain links TRBV7-2 to TRBJ1-6, with D hard to call. The CDR3 is 13 amino acids. V was trimmed by 1 base and J by 13 bases, leaving 11 bases between them. Germline values: CDR1 SGHTA, CDR2 FQGNSA. CDR3 loop: CASSLEPKTPLHF. In DNA form, the CDR3 reads TGTGCCAGCAGCTTAGAGCCGAAAACCCCCCTCCACTTT.

The gene calls are TRBV2 and TRBJ1-6; the D is unclear. Trimming took 3 bases from V and 9 from J, leaving 12 bases between them. Germline V CDR1 and CDR2: SNHLY, FYNNEI. This CDR3 spans 14 amino acids. CDR3: CASSDGRLLSPLHF. DNA for the CDR3: TGTGCCAGCAGTGACGGCAGGCTGCTTTCACCCCTCCACTTT.

The chain couples TRBV5-1 to TRBJ2-1; 13 bases align to TRBD2. The CDR3 contains 16 residues. Germline values: CDR1 SGHRS, CDR2 YFSETQ. With V trimmed by 3 bases and J by 5 bases, 5 bases remained unmatched. CDR3 sequence (DNA): TGCGCCAGCAGCTACACCGGGACTAGCGGGGACAATGAGCAGTTCTTC. As protein: CASSYTGTSGDNEQFF.

The chain combines TRBV11-2 with TRBJ2-3; a possible D gene is TRBD2 (5 bases). The length of the CDR3 is 13 residues. The germline V and J ends were trimmed by 2 bases and 7 bases, with 10 bases remaining between them. Germline V gives CDR1 SGHAT, CDR2 FQNNGV. CDR3 DNA: TGTGCCAGCAGCTTACTAGCTCGGCATACGCAGTATTTT. As protein: CASSLLARHTQYF.

The chain uses TRBV19 and TRBJ2-3; 10 nucleotides agree with TRBD2. Germline V gene sequence: CDR1 LNHDA, CDR2 SQIVND (reference sequence). V dropped 0 bases and J dropped 3; count of bases not matched to a gene: 6. The CDR3 totals 17 residues. As DNA, the CDR3 is TGTGCCAGTAGTATAGAGTCTAGCGGGAGCAGAACAGATACGCAGTATTTT. It translates to CASSIESSGSRTDTQYF.

The chain links TRBV11-3 to TRBJ2-1; TRBD1 might be the D (5 bases). CDR1 is SGHNT and CDR2 is YENEEA in the germline V gene. The CDR3 contains 13 residues. V lost 0 bases to trimming and J lost 9 bases, with 9 bases between them. This CDR3 is CASSLDFGAEQFF. The CDR3 nucleotides are TGTGCCAGCAGCTTAGACTTTGGGGCTGAGCAGTTCTTC.

The gene calls are TRBV30 and TRBJ1-4, with 7 bases aligning to TRBD1. The CDR3 is 14 residues long. Germline trimming cut 6 bases from V and 2 bases from J; bases unmatched to any gene: 6. Germline CDR1 reads GTSNPN; CDR2 reads SVGIG (reference sequence). The CDR3 spells CACDPGQTNEKLFF. CDR3 sequence (DNA): TGTGCCTGCGATCCGGGACAGACTAATGAAAAACTGTTTTTT.

J is TRBJ2-7 and V is TRBV11-2, with D unclear. CDR3 length equals 12 residues. The ends were cut back, 0 bases at V and 5 bases at J, with 5 bases in the middle. The germline CDR1 and CDR2 sequences are SGHAT and FQNNGV. The CDR3 sequence: CASSLDSHEQYF. The CDR3 nucleotides read TGTGCCAGCAGCTTAGATTCTCACGAGCAGTACTTC.

V gene TRBV5-1 combines with J gene TRBJ1-2; possibly TRBD1 for D (5 bases). The V gene's germline CDR1 is SGHRS and CDR2 YFSETQ. The CDR3 contains 12 residues. Trimming removed 0 bases at V and 8 bases at J, with 8 bases between. Here the CDR3 DNA reads TGCGCCAGCAGCTTGGCAGGGCAGGGCTACACCTTC. This encodes CASSLAGQGYTF.

This chain connects TRBV7-8 to TRBJ2-5; no definite D call. The CDR3 covers 11 residues. V lost 5 bases and J lost 4, with 5 bases in between. Germline V CDR1 and CDR2: SGHVS, FQNEAQ. Written as DNA, the CDR3 is TGTGCCAGCAGCATCCGAGAGACCCAGTACTTC. Translation: CASSIRETQYF.